This T cell receptor beta chain derives from a study of T cell repertoires in cytomegalovirus infection. At the level of the study: Public signatures in TCR beta pointed to CMV infection and matching HLA type. Broader study findings: HLA-C-restricted CMV-specific TCR beta clonotypes prevailed in the ex vivo response.

Comments on this clonotype: Its antigen remains unknown.

TCRdb independently ran MiXCR on the reads; one entry per CDR3 protein. The sample includes about 490,000 distinct CDR3 sequences, around 27% of them seen just once. V shed 4 bases and J shed 6 bases, with 10 bases lying between them. The CDR3 is made up of 12 amino acids. Germline CDR1 reads SGHTA; CDR2 reads FQGNSA. The receptor was isolated from a human donor in good health (CMV status not recorded). Some clones in this sample may be carry-over from other donors' samples. The material sequenced was PBMCs. V and J are TRBV7-2 and TRBJ2-7; D is unclear. The DNA of the CDR3 is TGTGCCAGCAGCTACCCCCAAGGCGAGCAGTACTTC. Residues: CASSYPQGEQYF.